A selection of T cell receptor beta chains follows, all from one sample in a study of T-cell reconstitution after alpha-beta-depleted transplantation in children. A single record per CDR3 protein comes from TCRdb applying MiXCR to the PCR reads. The table includes a few hundred thousand distinct CDR3 sequences, about 11% detected once. This specimen consisted of PBMCs, obtained before TCRalphabeta/CD19-depleted stem cell transplant. These receptors were taken from a child less than two years old with acute myeloid leukemia, due to receive a stem cell transplant. The CDR3 runs from the conserved cysteine through the conserved F or W. A D gene is named only where the DNA matches it firmly. Some rows have no size entry. The others give once, few or many, or a class for an expanded clone.

clone size | J gene | V gene | D gene | CDR3 DNA | CDR3 protein
- | TRBJ1-5 | TRBV27 | - | TGTGCCAGCAAGTCAGGGGATCAGCCCCAGCATTTT | CASKSGDQPQHF
- | TRBJ2-1 | TRBV27 | - | TGTGCCAGCAGCCCAGGGGGGGCGCTGGATGAGCAGTTCTTC | CASSPGGALDEQFF
many | TRBJ2-3 | TRBV20-1 | TRBD2 | TGCAGTGCCCCCCTGGTGAGCGGGAGTTTCACAGATACGCAGTATTTT | CSAPLVSGSFTDTQYF
many | TRBJ1-5 | TRBV27 | - | TGTGCCAGCAGTTCCCTGGGGGGGAATCAGCCCCAGCATTTT | CASSSLGGNQPQHF
few | TRBJ1-1 | TRBV27 | TRBD1 | TGCACCAGCAGTTTGCCCCTTTTGACAGGGAAGAATGAAGCTTTCTTT | CTSSLPLLTGKNEAFF
many | TRBJ2-2 | TRBV7-6 | - | TGTGCCAGCAGCTTAGAAAGGGCCGCCGGGGAGCTGTTTTTT | CASSLERAAGELFF
many | TRBJ2-3 | TRBV12-3/TRBV12-4 | - | TGTGCCAGCAGTATCAAGCAACGGGCCAGCCCCGGAGATACGCAGTATTTT | CASSIKQRASPGDTQYF
many | TRBJ2-3 | TRBV5-1 | - | TGCGCCAGCAGCGGGCTAACCACTACAGATACGCAGTATTTT | CASSGLTTTDTQYF
many | TRBJ2-1 | TRBV28 | TRBD2 | TGTGCCAGCAGTTTCCTGCTAGCGGGAGTTAATGAGCAGTTCTTC | CASSFLLAGVNEQFF
once | TRBJ2-7 | TRBV20-1 | - | TGCAGTACTAGAGTGGGCAGACTCTACGGGCAGTACTTC | CSTRVGRLYGQYF
many | TRBJ1-2 | TRBV5-4 | TRBD1 | TGTGCCAGCAGCTTAGGACAGGTCAACTATGGCTACACCTTC | CASSLGQVNYGYTF